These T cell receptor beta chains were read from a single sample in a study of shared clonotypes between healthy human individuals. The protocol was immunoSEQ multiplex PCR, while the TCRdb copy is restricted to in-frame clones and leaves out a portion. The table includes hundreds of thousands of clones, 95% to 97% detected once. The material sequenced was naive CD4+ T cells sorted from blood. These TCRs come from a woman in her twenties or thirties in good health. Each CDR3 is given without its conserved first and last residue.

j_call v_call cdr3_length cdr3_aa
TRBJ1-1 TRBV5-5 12 ASSFGQMNTEAF
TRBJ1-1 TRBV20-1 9 SGIGNTEAF
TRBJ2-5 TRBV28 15 ASRPATGTRPSETQY
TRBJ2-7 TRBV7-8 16 ASSFDERVPKISYEQY
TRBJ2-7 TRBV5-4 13 ASSLLVAGSYEQY
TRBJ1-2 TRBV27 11 ASSRDRSDGYT
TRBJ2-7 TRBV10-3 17 AISPSFLAGGSSSYEQY
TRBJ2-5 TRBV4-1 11 ASRPRDAGTQY
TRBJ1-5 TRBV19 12 ASSITRGSQPQH
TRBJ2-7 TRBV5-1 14 ASSLVGSGNHYEQY
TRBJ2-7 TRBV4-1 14 ASSQGEGRSSYEQY
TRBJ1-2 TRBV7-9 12 ASSGQTGPYGYT
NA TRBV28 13 ASSLHTSGSYEQY
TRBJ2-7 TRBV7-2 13 ASSSLRRGTYEQY
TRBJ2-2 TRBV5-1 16 ASSLDKRGAQDTGELF
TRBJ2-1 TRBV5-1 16 ASSLGGTSGKARNEQF
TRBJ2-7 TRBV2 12 ASSEIVFSYEQY
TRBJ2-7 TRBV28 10 ASRGSVREQY
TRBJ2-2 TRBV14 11 ASSRAASGELF
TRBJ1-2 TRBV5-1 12 ASSYGPTGYGYT
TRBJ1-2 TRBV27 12 ASSLGDRGYGYT
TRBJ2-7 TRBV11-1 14 ASSLDMASGTYEQY
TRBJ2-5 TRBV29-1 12 SASGAGLRETQY
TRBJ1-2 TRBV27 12 ASSLVLGSGGYT
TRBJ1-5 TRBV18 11 ASSEGSDQPQH
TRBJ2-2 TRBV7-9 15 ASSSGQIWKVPGELF
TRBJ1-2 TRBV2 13 ASGRENPRSYGYT
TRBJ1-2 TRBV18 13 ASSRSLEGNYGYT